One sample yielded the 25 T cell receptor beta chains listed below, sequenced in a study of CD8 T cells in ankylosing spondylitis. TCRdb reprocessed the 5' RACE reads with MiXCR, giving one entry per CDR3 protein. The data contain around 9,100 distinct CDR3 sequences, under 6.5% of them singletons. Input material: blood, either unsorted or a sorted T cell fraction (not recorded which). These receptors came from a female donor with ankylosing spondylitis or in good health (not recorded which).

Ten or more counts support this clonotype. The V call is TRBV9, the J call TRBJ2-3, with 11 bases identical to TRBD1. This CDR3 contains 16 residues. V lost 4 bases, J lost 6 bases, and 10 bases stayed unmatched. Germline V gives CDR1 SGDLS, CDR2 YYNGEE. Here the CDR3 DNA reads TGTGCCAGCAGCCCGACACACCGGGACAGGGGGGATACGCAGTATTTT. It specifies CASSPTHRDRGDTQYF.

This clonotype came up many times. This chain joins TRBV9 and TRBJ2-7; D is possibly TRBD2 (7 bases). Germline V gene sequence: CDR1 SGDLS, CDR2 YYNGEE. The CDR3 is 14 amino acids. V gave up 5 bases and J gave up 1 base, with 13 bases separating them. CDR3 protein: CASSLGGASYEQYF. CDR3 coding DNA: TGTGCCAGCAGTTTGGGGGGGGCATCCTACGAGCAGTACTTC.

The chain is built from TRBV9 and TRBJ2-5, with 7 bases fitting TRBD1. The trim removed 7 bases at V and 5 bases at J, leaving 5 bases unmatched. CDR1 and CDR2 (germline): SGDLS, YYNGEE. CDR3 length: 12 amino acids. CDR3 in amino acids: CASGTAGETQYF. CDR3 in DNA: TGTGCCAGCGGGACAGCTGGGGAGACCCAGTACTTC.

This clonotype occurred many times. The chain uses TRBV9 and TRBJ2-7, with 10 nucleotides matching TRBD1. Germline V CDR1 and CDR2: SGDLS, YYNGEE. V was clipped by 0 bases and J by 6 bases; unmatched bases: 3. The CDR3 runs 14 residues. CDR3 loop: CASSVGQGATEQYF. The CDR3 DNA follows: TGTGCCAGCAGCGTAGGACAGGGGGCTACCGAGCAGTACTTC. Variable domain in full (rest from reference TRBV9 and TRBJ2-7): DSGVTQTPKHLITATGQRVTLRCSPRSGDLSVYWYQQSLDQGLQFLIQYYNGEERAKGNILERFSAQQFPDLHSELNLSSLELGDSALYFCASSVGQGATEQYFGPGTRLTVT.

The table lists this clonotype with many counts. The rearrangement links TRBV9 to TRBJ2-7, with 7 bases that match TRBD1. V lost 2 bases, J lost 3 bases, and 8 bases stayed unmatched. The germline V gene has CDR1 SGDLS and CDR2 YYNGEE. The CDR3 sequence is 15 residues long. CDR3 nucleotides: TGTGCCAGCAGCGTGGGGGACAGCGTGAACTACGAGCAGTACTTC. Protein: CASSVGDSVNYEQYF.

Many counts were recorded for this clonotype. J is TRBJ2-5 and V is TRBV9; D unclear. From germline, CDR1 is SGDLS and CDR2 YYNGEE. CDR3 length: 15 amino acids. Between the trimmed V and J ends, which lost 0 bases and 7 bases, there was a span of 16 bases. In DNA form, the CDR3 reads TGTGCCAGCAGCGTAGAGGATGGAATCTCCCTGACCCAGTACTTC. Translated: CASSVEDGISLTQYF.

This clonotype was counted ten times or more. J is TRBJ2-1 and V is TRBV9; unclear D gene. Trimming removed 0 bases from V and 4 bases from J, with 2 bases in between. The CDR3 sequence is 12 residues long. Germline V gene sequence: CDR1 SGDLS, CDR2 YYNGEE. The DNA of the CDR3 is TGTGCCAGCAGCGTAGCTTACAATGAGCAGTTCTTC. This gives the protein CASSVAYNEQFF.

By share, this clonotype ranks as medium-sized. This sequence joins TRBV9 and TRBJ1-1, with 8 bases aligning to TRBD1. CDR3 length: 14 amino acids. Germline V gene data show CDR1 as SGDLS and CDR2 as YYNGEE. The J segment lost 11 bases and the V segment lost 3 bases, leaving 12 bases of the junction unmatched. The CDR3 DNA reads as TGTGCCAGCAGCGAGGCAGGGGGCCGGGAGATGGCTTTCTTT. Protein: CASSEAGGREMAFF.

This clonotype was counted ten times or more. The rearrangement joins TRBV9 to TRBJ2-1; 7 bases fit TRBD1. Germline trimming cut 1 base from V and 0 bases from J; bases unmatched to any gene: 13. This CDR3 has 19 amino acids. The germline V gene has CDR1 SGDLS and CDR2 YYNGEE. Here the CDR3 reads CASSVYDRVRLGSYNEQFF. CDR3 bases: TGTGCCAGCAGCGTATACGACAGGGTCAGGCTAGGCTCCTACAATGAGCAGTTCTTC.

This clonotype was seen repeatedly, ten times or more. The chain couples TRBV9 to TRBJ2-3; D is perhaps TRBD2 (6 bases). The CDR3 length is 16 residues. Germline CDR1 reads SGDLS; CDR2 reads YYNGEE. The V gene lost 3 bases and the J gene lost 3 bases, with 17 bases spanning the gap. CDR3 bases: TGTGCCAGCAGCGCCCAAACAAGACTAGTTACAGATACGCAGTATTTT. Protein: CASSAQTRLVTDTQYF.

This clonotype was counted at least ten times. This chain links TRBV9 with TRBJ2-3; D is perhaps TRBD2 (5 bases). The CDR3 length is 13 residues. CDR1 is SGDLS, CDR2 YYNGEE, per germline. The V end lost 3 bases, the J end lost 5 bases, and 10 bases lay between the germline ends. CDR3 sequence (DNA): TGTGCCAGCAGCGAGGACTTCCTAGATACGCAGTATTTT. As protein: CASSEDFLDTQYF.

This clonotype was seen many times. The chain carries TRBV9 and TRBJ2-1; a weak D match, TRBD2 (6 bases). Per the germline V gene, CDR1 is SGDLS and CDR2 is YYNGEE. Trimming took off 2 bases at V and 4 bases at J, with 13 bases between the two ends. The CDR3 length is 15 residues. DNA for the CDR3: TGTGCCAGCAGCGTCGCCCTGGGGACTTACAATGAGCAGTTCTTC. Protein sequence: CASSVALGTYNEQFF.

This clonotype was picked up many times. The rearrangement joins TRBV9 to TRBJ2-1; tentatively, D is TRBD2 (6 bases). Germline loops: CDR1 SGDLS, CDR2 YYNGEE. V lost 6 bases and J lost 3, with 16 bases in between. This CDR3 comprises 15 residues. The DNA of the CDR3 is TGTGCCAGCACCCCAGCGGGTGCAGACTACAATGAGCAGTTCTTC. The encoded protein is CASTPAGADYNEQFF.

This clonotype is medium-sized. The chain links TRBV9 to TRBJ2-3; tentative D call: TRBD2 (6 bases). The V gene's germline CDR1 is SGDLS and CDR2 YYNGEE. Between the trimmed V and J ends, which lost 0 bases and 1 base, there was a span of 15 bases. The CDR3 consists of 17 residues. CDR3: CASSVGGALRGTDTQYF. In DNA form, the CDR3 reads TGTGCCAGCAGCGTAGGCGGGGCCCTACGTGGCACAGATACGCAGTATTTT.

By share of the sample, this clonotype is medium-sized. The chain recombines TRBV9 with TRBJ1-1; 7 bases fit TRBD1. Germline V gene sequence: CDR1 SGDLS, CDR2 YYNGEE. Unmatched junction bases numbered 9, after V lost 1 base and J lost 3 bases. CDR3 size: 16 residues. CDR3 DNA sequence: TGTGCCAGCAGCGTAAAACAGGGGACTGTCGACACTGAAGCTTTCTTT. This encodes CASSVKQGTVDTEAFF. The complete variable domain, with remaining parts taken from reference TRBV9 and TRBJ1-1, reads DSGVTQTPKHLITATGQRVTLRCSPRSGDLSVYWYQQSLDQGLQFLIQYYNGEERAKGNILERFSAQQFPDLHSELNLSSLELGDSALYFCASSVKQGTVDTEAFFGQGTRLTVV.

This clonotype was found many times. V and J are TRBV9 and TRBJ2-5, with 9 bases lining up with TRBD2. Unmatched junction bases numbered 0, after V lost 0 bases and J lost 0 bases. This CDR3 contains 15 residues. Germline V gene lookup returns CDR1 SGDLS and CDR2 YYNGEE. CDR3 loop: CASSVGLADQETQYF. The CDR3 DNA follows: TGTGCCAGCAGCGTAGGACTAGCGGACCAAGAGACCCAGTACTTC.

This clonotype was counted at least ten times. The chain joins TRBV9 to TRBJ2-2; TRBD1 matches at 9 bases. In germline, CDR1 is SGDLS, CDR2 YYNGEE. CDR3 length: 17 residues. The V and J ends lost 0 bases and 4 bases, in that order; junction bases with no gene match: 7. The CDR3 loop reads CASSVVGLTGGTGELFF. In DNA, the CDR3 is TGTGCCAGCAGCGTAGTCGGGCTGACAGGGGGCACCGGGGAGCTGTTTTTT.

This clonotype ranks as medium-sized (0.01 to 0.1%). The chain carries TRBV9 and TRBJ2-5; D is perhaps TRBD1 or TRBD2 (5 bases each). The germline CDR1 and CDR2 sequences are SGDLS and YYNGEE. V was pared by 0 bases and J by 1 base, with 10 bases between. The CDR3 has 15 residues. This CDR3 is CASSVGGDPQETQYF. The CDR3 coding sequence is TGTGCCAGCAGCGTAGGAGGGGACCCCCAAGAGACCCAGTACTTC.

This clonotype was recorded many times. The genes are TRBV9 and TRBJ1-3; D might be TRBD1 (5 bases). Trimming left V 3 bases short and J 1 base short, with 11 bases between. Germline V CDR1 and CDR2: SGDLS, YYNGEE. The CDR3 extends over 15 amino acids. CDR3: CASSEADSSGNTIYF. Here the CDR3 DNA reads TGTGCCAGCAGCGAGGCAGACAGTTCTGGAAACACCATATATTTT.

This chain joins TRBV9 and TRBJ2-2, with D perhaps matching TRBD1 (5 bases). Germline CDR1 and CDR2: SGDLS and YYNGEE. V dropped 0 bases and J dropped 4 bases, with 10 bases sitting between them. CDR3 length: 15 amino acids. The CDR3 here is CASSVGTLLTGELFF. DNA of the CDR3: TGTGCCAGCAGCGTAGGGACACTACTCACCGGGGAGCTGTTTTTT.

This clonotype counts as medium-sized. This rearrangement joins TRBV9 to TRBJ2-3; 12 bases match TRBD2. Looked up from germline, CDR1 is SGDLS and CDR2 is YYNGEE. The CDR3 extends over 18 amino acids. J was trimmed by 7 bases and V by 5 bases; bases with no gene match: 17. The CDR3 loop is CASSPRVFATSGGNTQYF. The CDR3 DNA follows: TGTGCCAGCAGTCCTCGTGTCTTTGCGACTAGCGGGGGAAATACGCAGTATTTT.

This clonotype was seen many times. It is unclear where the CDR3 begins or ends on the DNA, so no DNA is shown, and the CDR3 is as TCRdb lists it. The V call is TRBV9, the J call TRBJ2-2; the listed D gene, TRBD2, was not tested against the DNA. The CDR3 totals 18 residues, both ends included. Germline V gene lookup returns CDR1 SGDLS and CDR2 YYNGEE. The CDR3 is CASTFALAGVNTGELFFF.

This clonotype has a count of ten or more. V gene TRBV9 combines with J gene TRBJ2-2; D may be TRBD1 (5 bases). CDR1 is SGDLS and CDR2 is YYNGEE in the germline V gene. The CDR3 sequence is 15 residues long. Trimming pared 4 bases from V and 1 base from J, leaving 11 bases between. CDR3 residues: CASSMIQENTGELFF. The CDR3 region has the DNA TGTGCCAGCAGCATGATACAGGAGAACACCGGGGAGCTGTTTTTT.

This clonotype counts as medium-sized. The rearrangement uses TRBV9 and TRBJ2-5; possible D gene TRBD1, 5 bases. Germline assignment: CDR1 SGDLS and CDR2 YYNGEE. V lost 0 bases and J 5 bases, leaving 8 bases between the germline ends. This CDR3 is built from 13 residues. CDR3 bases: TGTGCCAGCAGCGTAGTTTCAGGGGAGACCCAGTACTTC. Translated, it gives CASSVVSGETQYF.

The CDR3 loop is CASSVHRQGPTEAFF. The CDR3 DNA reads TGTGCCAGCAGCGTCCACAGACAGGGTCCCACTGAAGCTTTCTTT. The rearrangement uses TRBV9 and TRBJ1-1; 7 bases are a match to TRBD1. In germline, CDR1 is SGDLS, CDR2 YYNGEE. The length of the CDR3 is 15 residues. V was clipped by 2 bases and J by 4 bases; unmatched bases: 8.